The next 7 T cell receptor beta chains were all read from a single sample in a study of cytomegalovirus exposure and HLA in healthy donors. The study ran its PCR with 60 Vbeta and 13 Jbeta primers. Only in-frame clones appear in the TCRdb table, and some are missing; sequencing was by immunoSEQ multiplex PCR. Of almost 200,000 clones detected, approximately 85% appear once; the ten largest clones hold 2% to 2.5%. The sample comprised PBMCs. These receptors came from a woman aged 45-65 years in good health and CMV-seronegative.

The chain has TRBV5-1 and TRBJ1-4, with D maybe TRBD1 (6 bases). CDR3 length: 18 amino acids. Germline values: CDR1 SGHRS, CDR2 YFSETQ. The V end was cut by 0 bases, the J end by 0 bases, with 15 bases between. This CDR3 is CASSLARGALATNEKLFF. CDR3 bases: TGCGCCAGCAGCTTGGCCCGGGGGGCCCTTGCAACTAATGAAAAACTGTTTTTT.

J is TRBJ2-3 and V is TRBV5-1; 15 bases map to TRBD2. The CDR3 extends over 18 amino acids. Trimming cost V 2 bases and J 6 bases; bases outside gene matches: 10. Germline V gives CDR1 SGHRS, CDR2 YFSETQ. The CDR3 sequence is CASSFGLAGGEWGDTQYF. The CDR3, as DNA: TGCGCCAGCAGCTTCGGACTAGCGGGAGGGGAATGGGGCGATACGCAGTATTTT.

This rearrangement joins TRBV7-8 to TRBJ2-2; 9 nucleotides agree with TRBD2. Per germline, CDR1 SGHVS and CDR2 FQNEAQ. This CDR3 is 15 amino acids long. The V and J ends lost 5 bases and 4 bases, in that order; junction bases with no gene match: 5. Here the CDR3 DNA reads TGTGCCAGCAGCGCGCGGGGGGGGATCACCGGGGAGCTGTTTTTT. Protein: CASSARGGITGELFF.

The chain is built from TRBV19 and TRBJ2-7; 9 bases align to TRBD2. Germline loops: CDR1 LNHDA, CDR2 SQIVND (reference sequence). V shed 6 bases and J 2 bases; nucleotides not matched to a gene: 14. This CDR3 comprises 17 residues. The chain's CDR3 is CASSLQEGAGGTYEQYF. Here the CDR3 DNA reads TGTGCCAGTAGCCTCCAAGAAGGAGCGGGAGGTACCTACGAGCAGTACTTC.

The genes are TRBV30 and TRBJ2-1, with D possibly matching TRBD2 (6 bases). Trimming removed 0 bases at V and 1 base at J, with 10 bases between. Germline CDR1 and CDR2: GTSNPN and SVGIG (reference sequence). CDR3 length: 15 amino acids. DNA for the CDR3: TGTGCCTGGAGTGTACTCGGGGGTTCCTACAATGAGCAGTTCTTC. Encoded protein: CAWSVLGGSYNEQFF. Full variable domain (outside the CDR3, taken from reference TRBV30 and TRBJ2-1): SQTIHQWPATLVQPVGSPLSLECTVEGTSNPNLYWYRQAAGRGLQLLFYSVGIGQISSEVPQNLSASRPQDRQFILSSKKLLLSDSGFYLCAWSVLGGSYNEQFFGPGTRLTVL.

This clone has just a few counts. In nucleotides, the CDR3 is TGTGCCAGCAGTGGGGGTCGCCGGACAGGGACCTACGAGCAGTACTTC. It is translated as CASSGGRRTGTYEQYF. The V and J genes are TRBV6-1 and TRBJ2-7, with 8 nucleotides matching TRBD1. J gave up 2 bases and V 4 bases, and 10 bases lay outside the gene matches. CDR1 MNHNS and CDR2 SASEGT come from the germline V gene. CDR3 length: 16 amino acids.

The chain has TRBV2 and TRBJ2-1, with 10 bases lining up with TRBD2. Trimming cost V 5 bases and J 7 bases; bases outside gene matches: 8. Germline V CDR1 and CDR2: SNHLY, FYNNEI. This CDR3 is 15 amino acids long. CDR3 amino acids: CASSQGLARANEQFF. The CDR3 DNA is TGTGCCAGCAGTCAGGGACTAGCGCGGGCGAATGAGCAGTTCTTC. Combining the CDR3 with reference TRBV2 and TRBJ2-1 gives the whole variable domain EPEVTQTPSHQVTQMGQEVILRCVPISNHLYFYWYRQILGQKVEFLVSFYNNEISEKSEIFDDQFSVERPDGSNFTLKIRSTKLEDSAMYFCASSQGLARANEQFFGPGTRLTVL.